The 11 T cell receptor beta chains in this list originate from one sample, sequenced in a study of blood T cells in healthy people across ages. Sample-barcoded 5' priming and a J-beta primer mix drove a second PCR of about 6 to 12 cycles. TCRdb processed the 5' RACE reads anew with MiXCR; each CDR3 protein has one entry. The repertoire consists of 1.5 million to 2 million distinct CDR3 sequences, with around 42% occurring once and the leading ten covering under 25%. Sequencing was performed on blood. The source is a human donor in good health.

The V gene is TRBV6-5, the J gene TRBJ1-1; D gene uncertain. The CDR3 has 15 residues. Germline CDR1 MNHEY, CDR2 SVGAGI. V was trimmed by 5 bases and J by 0 bases, leaving 13 bases between them. The CDR3 nucleotides are TGTGCCAGCAGTGGCCCGGGGAGTATGAACACTGAAGCTTTCTTT. Translating gives CASSGPGSMNTEAFF.

This clonotype was seen more than once but under ten times. The chain carries TRBV9 and TRBJ1-1, with D possibly matching TRBD1 (5 bases). V lost 3 bases, J lost 1 base, and 10 bases lay in between. The CDR3 is made up of 14 amino acids. Germline CDR1 SGDLS, CDR2 YYNGEE. CDR3 region: CASSASGGNTEAFF. In DNA form, the CDR3 reads TGTGCCAGCAGCGCGTCCGGGGGGAACACTGAAGCTTTCTTT.

The chain has TRBV6-1 and TRBJ2-2; D gene unclear. There are 14 residues in the CDR3. V gave up 2 bases and J gave up 3 bases, with 7 bases separating them. Germline V CDR1 and CDR2: MNHNS, SASEGT. CDR3 in DNA: TGTGCCAGCAGTGAATACAGCGACACCGGGGAGCTGTTTTTT. It specifies CASSEYSDTGELFF.

The chain links TRBV5-1 to TRBJ2-5; D may be TRBD1 or TRBD2 (5 bases each). The closer fit of TRBJ2-1 to the DNA end suggests the J call may be wrong. CDR3 length: 13 residues. The germline gives CDR1 SGHRS, CDR2 YFSETQ. CDR3 protein: CASSLELGGTQFF. The CDR3 coding sequence is TGCGCCAGCAGCTTGGAACTAGGTGGGACCCAGTTCTTC.

This clonotype was seen a handful of times. The chain joins TRBV14 to TRBJ2-1; 12 bases map to TRBD2. The CDR3 length is 18 residues. V trimming: 2 bases; J trimming: 8 bases; junction bases outside the gene matches: 13. CDR1 and CDR2 (germline): SGHDN, FVKESK. This CDR3 reads CASSQLAGGPSYVDEQFF. The CDR3 DNA sequence: TGTGCCAGCAGCCAACTAGCGGGGGGGCCTTCCTATGTCGATGAGCAGTTCTTC. The variable domain in full, completed from reference TRBV14 and TRBJ2-1, reads EAGVTQFPSHSVIEKGQTVTLRCDPISGHDNLYWYRRVMGKEIKFLLHFVKESKQDESGMPNNRFLAERTGGTYSTLKVQPAELEDSGVYFCASSQLAGGPSYVDEQFFGPGTRLTVL.

V and J are TRBV9 and TRBJ2-4; 9 positions match TRBD1. The J call may be faulty, since TRBJ2-7 better matches the DNA end. This CDR3 contains 16 residues. In germline, CDR1 is SGDLS, CDR2 YYNGEE. In DNA, the CDR3 is TGTGCCAGCAGCGTAGGTGTGGGACAGGGTTTCTACGAGCAGTACTTC. It translates to CASSVGVGQGFYEQYF.

This clonotype was observed a single time. The genes are TRBV30 and TRBJ2-5; TRBD2 matches 7 bases. This CDR3 contains 12 residues. With V trimmed by 2 bases and J by 7 bases, 4 bases remained unmatched. CDR1 GTSNPN and CDR2 SVGIG come from the germline V gene (reference sequence). CDR3 amino acids: CAWSSGAGTQYF. The CDR3 DNA follows: TGTGCCTGGAGTAGCGGGGCCGGGACCCAGTACTTC.

The chain is built from TRBV10-3 and TRBJ2-7, with D unresolved. Trimming removed 10 bases from V and 1 base from J, with 14 bases in between. The V gene's germline CDR1 is ENHRY and CDR2 SYGVKD. The CDR3 has 13 amino acids. CDR3 loop: CASWNEGSYEQYF. The CDR3 DNA reads TGTGCCAGTTGGAATGAAGGATCCTACGAGCAGTACTTC.

This clonotype came up a few times. The rearrangement links TRBV6-5 to TRBJ1-2; the D is unclear. Germline V lookup: CDR1 MNHEY, CDR2 SVGAGI. CDR3 size: 13 residues. V lost 8 bases, J lost 4 bases, and 14 bases lay in between. CDR3 sequence reads: CASAKTGIYGYTF. The DNA for the CDR3 is TGTGCCAGCGCCAAAACGGGAATCTATGGCTACACCTTC.

V gene TRBV18 combines with J gene TRBJ2-7, with D perhaps TRBD2 (5 bases). The CDR3 consists of 15 residues. The V gene lost 0 bases and the J gene lost 0 bases, with 9 bases spanning the gap. Looked up from germline, CDR1 is KGHSH and CDR2 is LQKENI. The CDR3 sequence is CASSPPAAASYEQYF. In DNA, the CDR3 is TGTGCCAGCTCACCACCAGCAGCGGCCTCCTACGAGCAGTACTTC.

This clonotype has only a few counts. V usage is TRBV6-6 and J usage is TRBJ1-2; unclear D gene. Germline V gene sequence: CDR1 MNHNY, CDR2 SVGAGI (reference sequence). Trimming shortened V by 0 bases and J by 1 base, and 9 bases separated the two germline ends. This CDR3 spans 15 amino acids. Written as DNA, the CDR3 is TGTGCCAGCAGTTACTCGAACACCCTTAACTATGGCTACACCTTC. Translation: CASSYSNTLNYGYTF.